The rows below give T cell receptor beta chains drawn from one sample of a study of blood T cells in healthy people across ages. Using its own MiXCR run on the 5' RACE reads, TCRdb lists one record per CDR3 protein. The repertoire consists of 780,000 or so distinct CDR3 sequences, with roughly 25% occurring once and the leading ten covering 3% to 4%. The sample was also reused in another study, on T cells of mothers and their children.

The sample was blood. Every receptor here comes from a boy younger than 18 in good health. Each CDR3 is given with its conserved first and last residue. A D gene is named only where the DNA matches it firmly. Where a row states a size, it is once, few, many or the class of an expanded clone; other rows omit it.

CDR3aa: CASQPSGVVFYEQYF
CDR3nt: TGTGCCAGTCAGCCGTCCGGGGTCGTATTCTACGAGCAGTACTTC
abundance: .
len: 15
d_gene: .
j_gene: TRBJ2-7
v_gene: TRBV6-2/TRBV6-3

CDR3aa: CASSLGDLGEQFF
CDR3nt: TGTGCCAGCAGCTTAGGGGACTTGGGTGAGCAGTTCTTC
abundance: few
len: 13
d_gene: .
j_gene: TRBJ2-1
v_gene: TRBV7-9

CDR3aa: CASTPAGGHEQFF
CDR3nt: TGTGCCAGCACCCCTGCGGGTGGCCATGAGCAGTTCTTC
abundance: .
len: 13
d_gene: .
j_gene: TRBJ2-1
v_gene: TRBV7-9

CDR3aa: CAGSQDGRRGEQFF
CDR3nt: TGTGCCGGCAGCCAAGATGGCAGAAGGGGGGAGCAGTTCTTC
abundance: .
len: 14
d_gene: .
j_gene: TRBJ2-1
v_gene: TRBV14

CDR3aa: CASSPGTGWGNEQFF
CDR3nt: TGTGCCAGCAGTCCCGGGACAGGTTGGGGCAATGAGCAGTTCTTC
abundance: few
len: 15
d_gene: TRBD1
j_gene: TRBJ2-1
v_gene: TRBV27

CDR3aa: CAGSYSAASALKTQYF
CDR3nt: TGTGCCGGCAGTTACTCGGCGGCTAGCGCTCTGAAGACCCAGTACTTC
abundance: few
len: 16
d_gene: .
j_gene: TRBJ2-5
v_gene: TRBV6-5

CDR3aa: CASSPGGTGNVIQYF
CDR3nt: TGTGCCAGCAGCCCCGGTGGGACAGGGAACGTCATTCAGTACTTC
abundance: few
len: 15
d_gene: TRBD1
j_gene: TRBJ2-4
v_gene: TRBV9

CDR3aa: CASSFDNTQYF
CDR3nt: TGTGCCAGCAGCTTTGACAATACCCAGTACTTC
abundance: few
len: 11
d_gene: .
j_gene: TRBJ2-5
v_gene: TRBV7-2

CDR3aa: CASRETSDSYNEQFF
CDR3nt: TGTGCCAGCAGGGAGACTAGCGACTCCTACAATGAGCAGTTCTTC
abundance: .
len: 15
d_gene: TRBD2
j_gene: TRBJ2-1
v_gene: TRBV12-3/TRBV12-4

CDR3aa: CASSTTSGYSYEQYF
CDR3nt: TGTGCCAGCAGCACAACTAGCGGGTACTCCTACGAGCAGTACTTC
abundance: few
len: 15
d_gene: TRBD2
j_gene: TRBJ2-7
v_gene: TRBV27

CDR3aa: CASRRLAGVAKNIQYF
CDR3nt: TGTGCCAGCAGGCGTCTAGCGGGAGTGGCCAAAAACATTCAATACTTC
abundance: .
len: 16
d_gene: TRBD2
j_gene: TRBJ2-4
v_gene: TRBV12-3/TRBV12-4

CDR3aa: CASSLARLGNGEQYF
CDR3nt: TGTGCCAGCAGTTTAGCCCGGTTGGGGAATGGGGAGCAGTACTTC
abundance: .
len: 15
d_gene: .
j_gene: TRBJ2-5
v_gene: TRBV28

CDR3aa: CASSASHPSGRFGDEQFF
CDR3nt: TGTGCCAGCAGCGCATCCCATCCTAGCGGGAGGTTTGGGGATGAGCAGTTCTTC
abundance: few
len: 18
d_gene: TRBD2
j_gene: TRBJ2-1
v_gene: TRBV7-3

CDR3aa: CASSLWDSNNEQFF
CDR3nt: TGTGCCAGCAGCTTATGGGACAGTAACAATGAGCAGTTCTTC
abundance: .
len: 14
d_gene: TRBD1
j_gene: TRBJ2-1
v_gene: TRBV7-2

CDR3aa: CASSPVGWEYYNEQFF
CDR3nt: TGTGCCAGCAGCCCGGTGGGGTGGGAATACTACAATGAGCAGTTCTTC
abundance: few
len: 16
d_gene: .
j_gene: TRBJ2-1
v_gene: TRBV7-3

CDR3aa: CASSLTGSRGEEQFF
CDR3nt: TGTGCCAGCAGTTTAACAGGGTCTCGGGGAGAGGAGCAGTTCTTC
abundance: .
len: 15
d_gene: .
j_gene: TRBJ2-1
v_gene: TRBV7-9

CDR3aa: CASSLSSAYNEQFF
CDR3nt: TGTGCCAGCAGCTTGTCGTCCGCCTACAATGAGCAGTTCTTC
abundance: many
len: 14
d_gene: .
j_gene: TRBJ2-1
v_gene: TRBV7-3

CDR3aa: CSVEDHETDYGYTF
CDR3nt: TGCAGCGTTGAAGATCACGAGACGGACTATGGCTACACCTTC
abundance: few
len: 14
d_gene: .
j_gene: TRBJ1-2
v_gene: TRBV29-1

CDR3aa: CASWTGGTTEAFF
CDR3nt: TGTGCCAGCTGGACAGGGGGCACGACTGAAGCTTTCTTT
abundance: once
len: 13
d_gene: TRBD1
j_gene: TRBJ1-1
v_gene: TRBV19

CDR3aa: CASSLERQGEQYF
CDR3nt: TGTGCCAGCAGCTTAGAGCGACAGGGGGAGCAGTACTTC
abundance: few
len: 13
d_gene: TRBD1
j_gene: TRBJ2-7
v_gene: TRBV7-2

CDR3aa: CASSYRPSSYNEQFF
CDR3nt: TGCGCCAGCAGCTACAGACCCAGCTCCTACAATGAGCAGTTCTTC
abundance: .
len: 15
d_gene: .
j_gene: TRBJ2-1
v_gene: TRBV5-1

CDR3aa: CASSRTSGSAETQYF
CDR3nt: TGTGCCAGCAGCCGGACTAGCGGGAGTGCAGAGACCCAGTACTTC
abundance: .
len: 15
d_gene: TRBD2
j_gene: TRBJ2-5
v_gene: TRBV7-3

CDR3aa: CASSFPGQGADNEQFF
CDR3nt: TGTGCCAGCAGTTTCCCAGGACAGGGGGCCGACAATGAGCAGTTCTTC
abundance: .
len: 16
d_gene: TRBD1
j_gene: TRBJ2-1
v_gene: TRBV12-3/TRBV12-4

CDR3aa: CSAHKAGERETQYF
CDR3nt: TGCAGTGCTCATAAGGCCGGGGAGAGGGAGACCCAGTACTTC
abundance: .
len: 14
d_gene: .
j_gene: TRBJ2-5
v_gene: TRBV20-1

CDR3aa: CASSLGLAGFQTQYF
CDR3nt: TGTGCCAGCAGCTTAGGCCTAGCGGGGTTCCAGACCCAGTACTTC
abundance: .
len: 15
d_gene: TRBD2
j_gene: TRBJ2-5
v_gene: TRBV7-2

CDR3aa: CASSPRTSSYGDTQYF
CDR3nt: TGCGCCAGCAGCCCTCGGACTAGCTCATATGGGGATACGCAGTATTTT
abundance: .
len: 16
d_gene: TRBD2
j_gene: TRBJ2-3
v_gene: TRBV4-3

CDR3aa: CASSIRGVSDTQYF
CDR3nt: TGTGCCAGCAGCATCCGGGGTGTATCAGATACGCAGTATTTT
abundance: .
len: 14
d_gene: .
j_gene: TRBJ2-3
v_gene: TRBV11-2

CDR3aa: CSASLLAGKYNEQFF
CDR3nt: TGCAGTGCTTCTTTACTAGCGGGCAAATACAATGAGCAGTTCTTC
abundance: .
len: 15
d_gene: TRBD2
j_gene: TRBJ2-1
v_gene: TRBV20-1

CDR3aa: CSVDSGTGNTEAFF
CDR3nt: TGCAGCGTTGATTCCGGGACAGGGAACACTGAAGCTTTCTTT
abundance: .
len: 14
d_gene: TRBD1
j_gene: TRBJ1-1
v_gene: TRBV29-1

CDR3aa: CASSQGPGEAFF
CDR3nt: TGTGCCAGCAGTCAGGGCCCGGGTGAAGCTTTCTTT
abundance: few
len: 12
d_gene: .
j_gene: TRBJ1-1
v_gene: TRBV2

CDR3aa: CASGWTGANYGYTF
CDR3nt: TGTGCCAGTGGTTGGACAGGGGCTAACTATGGCTACACCTTC
abundance: .
len: 14
d_gene: TRBD1
j_gene: TRBJ1-2
v_gene: TRBV19

CDR3aa: CASSTPGLGYNEQFF
CDR3nt: TGTGCCAGCAGTACACCGGGACTAGGATACAATGAGCAGTTCTTC
abundance: few
len: 15
d_gene: TRBD2
j_gene: TRBJ2-1
v_gene: TRBV28

CDR3aa: CASSLTGGGTSMFF
CDR3nt: TGTGCCAGCAGCTTAACGGGGGGCGGGACGTCCATGTTCTTC
abundance: .
len: 14
d_gene: .
j_gene: TRBJ2-1
v_gene: TRBV7-3

CDR3aa: CASSQDRASPNTGELFF
CDR3nt: TGCGCCAGCAGCCAAGACAGGGCCAGTCCGAACACCGGGGAGCTGTTTTTT
abundance: .
len: 17
d_gene: .
j_gene: TRBJ2-2
v_gene: TRBV4-3

CDR3aa: CASSLVAPGSDEQYF
CDR3nt: TGCGCCAGCAGCTTGGTGGCCCCGGGGAGCGACGAGCAGTACTTC
abundance: few
len: 15
d_gene: .
j_gene: TRBJ2-7
v_gene: TRBV5-1

CDR3aa: CASSDYGYTF
CDR3nt: TGTGCCAGCAGTGACTATGGCTACACCTTC
abundance: few
len: 10
d_gene: .
j_gene: TRBJ1-2
v_gene: TRBV25-1